Below, 20 T cell receptor beta chains from the same sample are listed, as sequenced in a study of blood T cell repertoires in COVID-19. Using immunoSEQ multiplex PCR, the repertoire was profiled, and TCRdb retains in-frame clones only, with some absent. The sample carries around 170,000 clones, roughly four fifths recorded once. The sample comprised peripheral blood. These receptors all stem from a man aged 25-40 years with active or convalescent COVID-19.

The CDR3 DNA follows: TGTGCCACCAGCAGAGCGGGGGGGCTCGCCAAAAACATTCAGTACTTC. This sequence encodes CATSRAGGLAKNIQYF. This chain connects TRBV15 to TRBJ2-4, with 8 bases matching TRBD2. The CDR3 spans 16 residues. Germline V gene lookup returns CDR1 LNHNV and CDR2 YYDKDF (reference sequence). V dropped 1 base and J dropped 1; count of bases not matched to a gene: 3.

The CDR3 loop reads CASSFLPGTGVQPQHF. The CDR3 nucleotides are TGTGCCAGCAGCTTCCTTCCAGGGACGGGAGTTCAGCCCCAGCATTTT. The V and J genes are TRBV11-2 and TRBJ1-5; D is perhaps TRBD1 (5 bases). Germline CDR1 SGHAT, CDR2 FQNNGV. CDR3 length: 16 amino acids. V was trimmed by 3 bases and J by 6 bases, leaving 18 bases between them.

The genes are TRBV28 and TRBJ1-1, with D unclear. This CDR3 contains 13 residues. Germline loops: CDR1 MDHEN, CDR2 SYDVKM. V was pared by 5 bases and J by 3 bases, with 10 bases between. CDR3 bases: TGTGCCAGCAGTACTTTACTCGACACTGAAGCTTTCTTT. Protein sequence: CASSTLLDTEAFF.

This clone was seen once. The chain couples TRBV30 to TRBJ1-2; D possibly corresponds to TRBD1 (5 bases). Per the germline V gene, CDR1 is GTSNPN and CDR2 is SVGIG (reference sequence). The CDR3 runs to 15 residues. Trimming shortened V by 0 bases and J by 8 bases, and 19 bases separated the two germline ends. Written as DNA, the CDR3 is TGTGCCTGGAGTGTACGTGAGACCCGGAAGGGGGGCTACACCTTC. Its protein is CAWSVRETRKGGYTF.

The rearrangement links TRBV27 to TRBJ1-4; 7 bases are shared with TRBD1. Trimming cost V 4 bases and J 8 bases; bases outside gene matches: 10. CDR3 size: 15 residues. CDR1 and CDR2 (germline): MNHEY, SMNVEV (reference sequence). The chain's CDR3 is CASSSLQGKGEKLFF. For the CDR3, the DNA is TGTGCCAGCAGTTCCCTACAGGGGAAGGGGGAAAAACTGTTTTTT.

This clone was detected only a few times. The V and J genes are TRBV7-9 and TRBJ2-1, with 9 bases lining up with TRBD2. CDR1 SEHNR and CDR2 FQNEAQ come from the germline V gene (reference sequence). V lost 4 bases and J lost 1; bases outside the gene matches: 5. CDR3 size: 16 residues. The CDR3 bases are TGTGCCAGCAGCTCGTATAGCGGGAGTTCCTACAATGAGCAGTTCTTC. This encodes CASSSYSGSSYNEQFF.

CDR3 in amino acids: CASGVYRGPQYF. The DNA for the CDR3 is TGTGCTAGTGGTGTCTACAGGGGACCTCAGTACTTC. This chain uses TRBV12-5 with TRBJ2-4; TRBD1 agrees at 7 bases. Germline V gene lookup returns CDR1 LGHNT and CDR2 FRNRAP. With V trimmed by 5 bases and J by 12 bases, 7 bases remained unmatched. The CDR3 spans 12 residues.

The chain joins TRBV6-6 to TRBJ2-5; 10 bases align to TRBD2. Germline CDR1 is MNHNY and CDR2 is SVGAGI (reference sequence). V shed 8 bases and J 3 bases; nucleotides not matched to a gene: 6. CDR3 size: 14 residues. The CDR3 DNA is TGTGCCAGCGGAAAACTAGCGGGGAAAGAGACCCAGTACTTC. It codes for CASGKLAGKETQYF.

V and J are TRBV5-1 and TRBJ2-2, with 12 nucleotides matching TRBD2. Looked up from germline, CDR1 is SGHRS and CDR2 is YFSETQ. The length of the CDR3 is 16 residues. Trimming took 6 bases from V and 1 from J; bases not matched to a gene: 4. Here the CDR3 DNA reads TGCGCCAGCACCGCACTAGCGGGGGGGAACACCGGGGAGCTGTTTTTT. Its translation: CASTALAGGNTGELFF.

The CDR3 DNA follows: TGTGCCAGCAGCCCCGGGTTCACCTACGAGCAGTACGTC. This codes for CASSPGFTYEQYV. The rearrangement uses TRBV3-1 (or the pseudogene TRBV3-2) and TRBJ2-7; unclear D gene. V lost 4 bases and J lost 2, with 9 bases in between. This CDR3 has 13 amino acids. Germline CDR1 and CDR2: LGHDT and YNNKEL (reference sequence).

The chain recombines TRBV14 with TRBJ1-3, with D possibly TRBD1 on 6 matching bases. This CDR3 comprises 16 residues. Trimming took 2 bases from V and 2 from J, leaving 13 bases between them. Germline lookup yields CDR1 SGHDN and CDR2 FVKESK. This CDR3 is CASSQTPGQTGNTIYF. The CDR3, as DNA: TGTGCCAGCAGCCAAACGCCTGGACAGACTGGAAACACCATATATTTT.

The chain couples TRBV11-2 to TRBJ1-5; 11 bases fit TRBD1. Germline V gene sequence: CDR1 SGHAT, CDR2 FQNNGV. The junction had 10 bases not matched to a gene; V was cut back by 4 bases and J by 5 bases. The CDR3 loop spans 17 amino acids. Here the CDR3 DNA reads TGTGCCAGCAGCTCCCAAGGACAGGGGGCGGGTGATCAGCCCCAGCATTTT. It specifies CASSSQGQGAGDQPQHF.

The rearrangement uses TRBV24-1 and TRBJ1-4, with 8 bases aligning to TRBD1. CDR1 is KGHDR, CDR2 SFDVKD, per germline. This CDR3 comprises 15 residues. Trimming took 7 bases from V and 4 from J; bases not matched to a gene: 7. The CDR3 sequence is CATSRQGPINEKLFF. Written as DNA, the CDR3 is TGTGCCACCAGCAGACAGGGGCCCATTAATGAAAAACTGTTTTTT.

V usage is TRBV30 and J usage is TRBJ1-5; a possible D gene is TRBD1 (6 bases). Trimming removed 2 bases from V and 0 bases from J, with 20 bases in between. This CDR3 is 18 amino acids long. Looked up from germline, CDR1 is GTSNPN and CDR2 is SVGIG (reference sequence). The CDR3 nucleotides are TGTGCCTGGAGTCAAGCCTCGGACAGCAGTTATAGCAATCAGCCCCAGCATTTT. Translating gives CAWSQASDSSYSNQPQHF.

The chain couples TRBV5-4 to TRBJ1-1, with D unresolved. Trimming stripped 4 bases from V and 0 bases from J, with 13 bases between. Germline V gene data show CDR1 as SGHNT and CDR2 as YYREEE (reference sequence). The CDR3 has 15 residues. The chain's CDR3 is CASSPQTGMNTEAFF. The CDR3 nucleotides read TGTGCCAGCAGCCCCCAGACTGGCATGAACACTGAAGCTTTCTTT.

CDR3 protein: CASSLNRLGAGVYQETQYF. CDR3 nucleotide sequence: TGTGCCAGCAGCTTAAACAGGCTCGGAGCGGGGGTTTACCAAGAGACCCAGTACTTC. This chain connects TRBV11-2 to TRBJ2-5; 8 nucleotides line up with TRBD2. The CDR3 has 19 amino acids. Germline CDR1 SGHAT, CDR2 FQNNGV. V lost 2 bases, J lost 0 bases, and 14 bases stayed unmatched.

The chain links TRBV11-2 to TRBJ2-6; 8 bases match TRBD1. Trimming took 2 bases from V and 2 from J; bases not matched to a gene: 8. This CDR3 comprises 18 residues. Germline CDR1 SGHAT, CDR2 FQNNGV. CDR3 DNA: TGTGCCAGCAGCTTAACGTCAGGGGGCCTGGCTGGGGCCAACGTCCTGACTTTC. The encoded protein is CASSLTSGGLAGANVLTF.

This rearrangement joins TRBV2 to TRBJ1-3; 8 bases are a match to TRBD1. V shed 8 bases and J 0 bases; nucleotides not matched to a gene: 3. Germline assignment: CDR1 SNHLY and CDR2 FYNNEI. CDR3 length: 14 amino acids. CDR3: CASGTGVSGNTIYF. CDR3 nucleotide sequence: TGTGCCAGCGGGACAGGAGTCTCTGGAAACACCATATATTTT.

This clone was seen once. The chain is built from TRBV4-1 and TRBJ1-1; 9 nucleotides line up with TRBD1. The junction had 10 bases not matched to a gene; V was cut back by 4 bases and J by 1 base. CDR1 and CDR2 from the germline V gene are MGHRA and YSYEKL. This CDR3 is built from 17 residues. CDR3 region: CASSPSTGGLANTEAFF. CDR3 in DNA: TGCGCCAGCAGCCCGTCCACAGGGGGCCTCGCGAACACTGAAGCTTTCTTT.

The chain has TRBV7-8 and TRBJ2-1; 12 bases match TRBD2. The CDR3 has 18 amino acids. Germline CDR1 reads SGHVS; CDR2 reads FQNEAQ. V lost 0 bases and J lost 3; bases outside the gene matches: 6. As DNA, the CDR3 is TGTGCCAGCAGCTTAGCGATCACTAGCGGGGGGAACTACAATGAGCAGTTCTTC. The encoded protein is CASSLAITSGGNYNEQFF.